A few counts support the clone carrying this T cell receptor (beta chain). Its antigen remains unknown. The length of the CDR3 is 16 residues. In germline, CDR1 is SGHRS, CDR2 YFSETQ. The V end was cut by 5 bases, the J end by 1 base, with 16 bases between. These data originate in a study of T cells after yellow fever vaccination. Overall study results and limits: Subsequent to the booster, the majority of primary-vaccination clones reappeared (96% CD4, 85% to 90% CD8). Weaker, the secondary response peaked sooner, at day 5 versus 15. Only a minor proportion of clonotypes was detected across both CD4 and CD8 compartments.

Synthesis of TCR cDNA relied on 5'RACE template switching, which attached a universal primer site and UMIs. In TCRdb, the 5' RACE reads were re-called with MiXCR into one record per CDR3 protein. The sample contains 510,000 or so distinct CDR3 sequences, under 25% of which appear only once. This TCR came from a man aged 30-40 years who received the YFV17D yellow fever vaccine. The sequenced sample was PBMCs, obtained 15 days after the yellow fever booster vaccination. The chain combines TRBV5-1 with TRBJ2-4, with D perhaps given as TRBD1 or TRBD2 (5 bases each). For the CDR3, the DNA is TGCGCCAGCAGTTGGACCGGGGCCGGGGCCAAAAACATTCAGTACTTC. Translated: CASSWTGAGAKNIQYF. The whole variable domain, filled in from reference TRBV5-1 and TRBJ2-4, reads KAGVTQTPRYLIKTRGQQVTLSCSPISGHRSVSWYQQTPGQGLQFLFEYFSETQRNKGNFPGRFSGRQFSNSRSEMNVSTLELGDSALYLCASSWTGAGAKNIQYFGAGTRLSVL.